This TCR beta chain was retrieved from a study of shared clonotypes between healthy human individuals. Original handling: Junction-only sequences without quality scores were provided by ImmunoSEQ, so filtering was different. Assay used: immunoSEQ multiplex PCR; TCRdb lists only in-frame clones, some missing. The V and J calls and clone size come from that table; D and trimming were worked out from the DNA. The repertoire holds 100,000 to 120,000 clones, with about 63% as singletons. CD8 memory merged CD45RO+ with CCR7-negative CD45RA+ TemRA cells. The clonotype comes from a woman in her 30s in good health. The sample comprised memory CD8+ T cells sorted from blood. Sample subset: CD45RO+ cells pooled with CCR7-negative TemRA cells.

The CDR3 DNA is TGTGCCAGCAGCCAACTTCTTGGGGTGGGGACCCAGTACTTC. This gives the protein CASSQLLGVGTQYF. The chain employs TRBV5-4 and TRBJ2-5, with D uncertain. V was trimmed by 4 bases and J by 7 bases, leaving 17 bases between them. Germline-derived CDR1 and CDR2 are SGHNT and YYREEE (reference sequence). The CDR3 covers 14 residues.